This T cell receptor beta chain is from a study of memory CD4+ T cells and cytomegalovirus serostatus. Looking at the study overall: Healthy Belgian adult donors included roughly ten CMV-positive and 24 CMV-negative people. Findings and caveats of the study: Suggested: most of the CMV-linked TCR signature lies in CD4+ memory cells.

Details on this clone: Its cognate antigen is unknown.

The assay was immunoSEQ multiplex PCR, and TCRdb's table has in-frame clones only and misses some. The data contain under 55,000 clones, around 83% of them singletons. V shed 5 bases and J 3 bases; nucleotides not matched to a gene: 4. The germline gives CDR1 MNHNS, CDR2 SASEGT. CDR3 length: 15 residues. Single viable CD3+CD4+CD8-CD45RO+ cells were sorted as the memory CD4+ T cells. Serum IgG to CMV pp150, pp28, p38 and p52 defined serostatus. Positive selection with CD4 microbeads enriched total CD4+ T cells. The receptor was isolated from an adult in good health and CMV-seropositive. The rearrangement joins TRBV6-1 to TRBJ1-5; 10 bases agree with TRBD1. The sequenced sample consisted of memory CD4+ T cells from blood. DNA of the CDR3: TGTGCCAGCAGTCGGGACAGGGGCCTCAATCAGCCCCAGCATTTT. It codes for CASSRDRGLNQPQHF.